These T cell receptor beta chains were read from a single sample in a study of blood T cell repertoires in COVID-19. Only in-frame clones appear in the TCRdb table, and some are missing; sequencing was by immunoSEQ multiplex PCR. Found here are roughly 61,000 clones, more than 90% of them singletons; the top ten hold 2% to 2.5%. The sequenced material came from peripheral blood. These receptors came from a man between 60 and 75 years old with acute or convalescent COVID-19. The CDR3 runs from the conserved cysteine through the conserved F or W. A D gene is named only where the DNA matches it firmly. Rows give clone size only sometimes, using once, few, many, or a class for an expanded clone.

D	size	V	J	DNA	CDR3
TRBD2	.	TRBV2	TRBJ2-7	TGTGCCAGCGGACTAGCGGGAGGAAACGAGCAGTACTTC	CASGLAGGNEQYF
.	.	TRBV12-3/TRBV12-4	TRBJ1-1	TGTGCCAGCCGGAACACTGAAGCTTTCTTT	CASRNTEAFF
.	.	TRBV18	TRBJ2-3	TGTGCCAGCTCACCACCGATGGACTATTTGCCGCAGTATTTT	CASSPPMDYLPQYF
.	.	TRBV11-1	TRBJ1-1	TGTGCCAGCAGCTTCCAGAACACTGAAGCTTTCTTT	CASSFQNTEAFF
TRBD1	.	TRBV5-6	TRBJ1-4	TGTGCCAGCAGCCGAGCCGGGACAGGGGGCCTACAATCTGAAAAACTGTTTTTT	CASSRAGTGGLQSEKLFF
TRBD2	.	TRBV12-5	TRBJ2-1	TGTGCTAGTGGTTTGGCGGGAGGGGGCTACAATGAGCAGTTCTTC	CASGLAGGGYNEQFF
TRBD1	.	TRBV19	TRBJ1-4	TGTGCCAGCAGACAGGGCCGCGAAAAACTGTTTTTT	CASRQGREKLFF
.	once	TRBV19	TRBJ1-2	TGTGCCAGTAGTCCCTCCTGGAGAGGGGGCTACACCTTC	CASSPSWRGGYTF
.	.	TRBV28	TRBJ1-5	TGTGCCAGCACCCCTCCCGCCGGGGGAGTAAGCAATCAGCCCCAGCATTTT	CASTPPAGGVSNQPQHF
.	once	TRBV4-3	TRBJ2-1	TGCGCCAGCAGCCAAGGGGCGCAGGCCTACAATGAGCAGTTCTTC	CASSQGAQAYNEQFF
.	.	TRBV6-2/TRBV6-3	TRBJ1-5	TGTGCCAGCAGTTATATGAGACAGCCCCAGCATTTT	CASSYMRQPQHF
.	.	TRBV10-3	TRBJ2-1	TGTGCCATCAGTGAGACTTACAATGAGCAGTTCTTC	CAISETYNEQFF
.	.	TRBV10-3	TRBJ1-4	TGTGCCATCAGTGCATCAACAACTAATGAAAAACTGTTTTTT	CAISASTTNEKLFF
TRBD2	.	TRBV29-1	TRBJ2-1	TGCAGCGTTACTTTAGCGGGAGGGCCCTACAATGAGCAGTTCTTC	CSVTLAGGPYNEQFF
TRBD1	.	TRBV2	TRBJ1-6	TGTGCCAGCAGTGTTGGGGACAGCTATTCACCCCTCCACTTT	CASSVGDSYSPLHF
.	.	TRBV10-3	TRBJ1-1	TGTGCCATCAGTGTTAGGGGTCGGGACACTGAAGCTTTCTTT	CAISVRGRDTEAFF
.	few	TRBV6-2/TRBV6-3	TRBJ1-5	TGTGCCAGCAGTTCGACCGGGACAAATCAGCCCCAGCATTTT	CASSSTGTNQPQHF
TRBD1	.	TRBV11-3	TRBJ2-2	TGTGCCAGCAGCGCTTATCCGGGACAGGGCAATCCTAGGAACACCGGGGAGCTGTTTTTT	CASSAYPGQGNPRNTGELFF
TRBD2	.	TRBV28	TRBJ2-5	TGTGCCAGCAGTTCCCATTTGGGGAGGGGAGAGACCCAGTACTTC	CASSSHLGRGETQYF
TRBD2	.	TRBV7-2	TRBJ2-7	TGTGCCAGCAGCCCGTACCTAGCGGGAGGCCTAACCTACGAGCAGTACTTC	CASSPYLAGGLTYEQYF
.	.	TRBV6-2/TRBV6-3	TRBJ2-7	TGTGCCAGCAGTTACACGGACTGGCAAAAAGCCTACGAGCAGTACTTC	CASSYTDWQKAYEQYF
TRBD2	once	TRBV28	TRBJ2-7	TGTGCCAGCAAGATAGCGGGAGGTTTAGGCGAGCAGTACTTC	CASKIAGGLGEQYF
.	once	TRBV11-2	TRBJ2-7	TGTGCCAGCAGCCCTTACGACAGGATTCAGCAGTACTTC	CASSPYDRIQQYF
.	.	TRBV6-5	TRBJ1-4	TGTGCCAGCAAGAGGACTGGAGTGCGGAGCGAAAAACTGTTTTTT	CASKRTGVRSEKLFF
TRBD1	.	TRBV5-1	TRBJ1-2	TGCGCCAGCAGCCTTACAGGGGAAGGTGGCTACACCTTC	CASSLTGEGGYTF
TRBD2	.	TRBV9	TRBJ2-1	TGTGCCAGCAGTCGATCTAGCGGGAGCCCCGACAATGAGCAGTTCTTC	CASSRSSGSPDNEQFF
.	.	TRBV24-1	TRBJ2-5	TGTGCCACCCGGCTTCACAGGGAGCGAGAGACCCAGTACTTC	CATRLHRERETQYF
.	once	TRBV20-1	TRBJ2-1	TGCAGTGCTAGTAGACAGGTCTTCAATGAGCAGTTCTTC	CSASRQVFNEQFF
TRBD1	few	TRBV5-1	TRBJ1-4	TGCGCCAGCAGCTTGGGGACAGGGTCTAAGGAAAAACTGTTTTTT	CASSLGTGSKEKLFF
TRBD1	once	TRBV6-2/TRBV6-3	TRBJ1-1	TGTGCCAGCAGTCGACAGGGGCTCGCTGAAGCTTTCTTT	CASSRQGLAEAFF
.	once	TRBV25-1	TRBJ2-4	TGTGCCAGCAGTGTCCAGGGGAGTGGAAACATTCAGTACTTC	CASSVQGSGNIQYF
TRBD2	.	TRBV11-3	TRBJ2-1	TGTGCCAGCAGCTTAGCGGGAGGGCCAGGTAATGAGCAGTTCTTC	CASSLAGGPGNEQFF
.	.	TRBV6-4	TRBJ2-3	TGTGCCAGCAGTGAAGAAGCGGCTAACACAGATACGCAGTATTTT	CASSEEAANTDTQYF
.	.	TRBV7-9	TRBJ1-6	TGTGCCAGCAGCCCAGGACGGGACACACCCCTCCACTTT	CASSPGRDTPLHF
TRBD2	.	TRBV30	TRBJ2-2	TGTGCCTGGAGTGTACCGCCAGTCGGGACTACCTACACCGGGGAGCTGTTTTTT	CAWSVPPVGTTYTGELFF
.	.	TRBV6-5	TRBJ2-3	TGTGCCAGCAGTCTCTCGCGGGATAAGAGAAATACGCAGTATTTT	CASSLSRDKRNTQYF
.	.	TRBV3-1/TRBV3-2	TRBJ2-5	TGTGCCAGCAGCCAGGGCGGGACAGTGTGGGAGACCCAGTACTTC	CASSQGGTVWETQYF
TRBD2	.	TRBV10-2	TRBJ2-3	TGCGCCAGCAGTGAGTCAAGCGGGAGGGTCACAGATACGCAGTATTTT	CASSESSGRVTDTQYF
TRBD1	.	TRBV18	TRBJ2-5	TGTGCCAGCTCACCGGGACAGAGCCAAGAGACCCAGTACTTC	CASSPGQSQETQYF
TRBD1	.	TRBV10-3	TRBJ2-3	TGTGCCATCAGTGAGCGAGGACAGGGGGCATCAGATACGCAGTATTTT	CAISERGQGASDTQYF
TRBD2	once	TRBV28	TRBJ2-1	TGTGCCGGGGGGGATTCCTACAATGAGCAGTTCTTC	CAGGDSYNEQFF
.	.	TRBV7-2	TRBJ1-4	TGTGCCAGCAGCTACGTACAGGACGGAGCTGAAAAACTGTTTTTT	CASSYVQDGAEKLFF
.	.	TRBV2	TRBJ1-5	TGTGCCAGCAGTCCTACAGGGTCTGATCAGCCCCAGCATTTT	CASSPTGSDQPQHF
.	.	TRBV5-1	TRBJ2-3	TGCGCCAGCAGCTCCCGGGGATACACAGATACGCAGTATTTT	CASSSRGYTDTQYF
TRBD2	.	TRBV6-2/TRBV6-3	TRBJ2-1	TGTGCCAGCAGTTTTGGACTAGCGGGAGGCAATGAGCAGTTCTTC	CASSFGLAGGNEQFF
TRBD2	.	TRBV15	TRBJ2-1	TGTGCCACCAGCAGAGATCCTCTCGAAATCGGGGGGGGTCAAACCAATGAGCAGTTCTTC	CATSRDPLEIGGGQTNEQFF
TRBD2	.	TRBV24-1	TRBJ2-1	TGTGCCACCAGTGAACCCAAGGGGGGTACTAGCGGTTACAATGAGCAGTTCTTC	CATSEPKGGTSGYNEQFF
.	.	TRBV12-1	TRBJ2-3	TGTGCCAGCACGACGGGCGGGAGTGAGACAGATACGCAGTATTTT	CASTTGGSETDTQYF
TRBD1	.	TRBV4-3	TRBJ1-2	TGCGCCAGCAGCCAAGATCCCCAGGGGGATAACTATGGCTACACCTTC	CASSQDPQGDNYGYTF
TRBD2	.	TRBV4-1	TRBJ2-7	TGCGCCAGCAGCCAAAGAGCGGGAGGGTGGGAGCAGTACTTC	CASSQRAGGWEQYF
TRBD1	.	TRBV19	TRBJ2-1	TGTGCCAGTAGTCTCCCGGGACAGGGGGCTAGGCCCAATGAGCAGTTCTTC	CASSLPGQGARPNEQFF
TRBD1	once	TRBV18	TRBJ2-7	TGTGCCAGCTCACCCGGGACAGAGTACGAGCAGTACTTC	CASSPGTEYEQYF
.	.	TRBV6-6	TRBJ1-1	TGTGCCAGCAGTTACTCATGGGGGGACACTGAAGCTTTCTTT	CASSYSWGDTEAFF
.	.	TRBV5-1	TRBJ1-4	TGCGCCAGCAGCCCTGGGGGGGCGTTTAATGAAAAACTGTTTTTT	CASSPGGAFNEKLFF
TRBD1	.	TRBV29-1	TRBJ1-2	TGCAGCGTCGGGACAGGGGATTCCTATGGCTACACCTTC	CSVGTGDSYGYTF
TRBD2	once	TRBV4-3	TRBJ2-7	TGCGCCAGCAGCCTTGGGGCTAGCGGGAGTGACTACGAGCAGTACTTC	CASSLGASGSDYEQYF
.	.	TRBV27	TRBJ1-1	TGTGCCAGCAGTGCGGCCGGGGGGGGGAACACTGAAGCTTTCTTT	CASSAAGGGNTEAFF
TRBD2	once	TRBV19	TRBJ2-5	TGTGCCAGTAGTATGGCCCAGCGGGAGGGGGAGACCCAGTACTTC	CASSMAQREGETQYF